This is a list of T cell receptor beta chains from one sample in a study of technical replicates of blood from a handful of donors. Sequencing was performed with immunoSEQ multiplex PCR; in TCRdb, only in-frame clones are kept and a portion is missing. Among roughly 80,000 clones, 93% were seen once, and the ten largest hold approximately 0.22%. The sequencing input was T cells isolated from PBMCs. The receptors stem from a human donor in good health. The CDR3 runs from the conserved cysteine through the conserved F or W. Each record gives: clone size, D gene, V gene, J gene, CDR3 protein, CDR3 DNA. A D gene is named only where the DNA matches it firmly. Expanded clones are given a class, and other clones once, few, many or no size at all.

size: .
D: .
V: TRBV30
J: TRBJ1-3
CDR3: CACDRGGNTIYF
DNA: TGTGCCTGCGACAGAGGTGGAAACACCATATATTTT

size: .
D: TRBD1
V: TRBV2
J: TRBJ2-1
CDR3: CASSGQGRGNEQFF
DNA: TGTGCCAGCAGTGGACAGGGAAGGGGCAATGAGCAGTTCTTC

size: few
D: .
V: TRBV28
J: TRBJ1-1
CDR3: CASRTDTNTEAFF
DNA: TGTGCCAGCAGGACAGACACGAACACTGAAGCTTTCTTT

size: .
D: TRBD1
V: TRBV9
J: TRBJ2-7
CDR3: CASSLTAGGGYEQYF
DNA: TGTGCCAGCAGCCTAACCGCAGGGGGCGGTTACGAGCAGTACTTC

size: .
D: TRBD1
V: TRBV7-6
J: TRBJ2-1
CDR3: CASSLVWGQDAYNEQFF
DNA: TGTGCCAGCAGCTTAGTTTGGGGACAGGACGCCTACAATGAGCAGTTCTTC

size: .
D: TRBD2
V: TRBV10-3
J: TRBJ2-7
CDR3: CAIRGGTSGTEQYF
DNA: TGTGCCATCAGGGGCGGGACTAGCGGGACCGAGCAGTACTTC

size: .
D: .
V: TRBV4-1
J: TRBJ2-2
CDR3: CASSQVLVGVPAGELFF
DNA: TGCGCCAGCAGCCAAGTATTGGTCGGGGTCCCCGCCGGGGAGCTGTTTTTT

size: .
D: .
V: TRBV5-6
J: TRBJ2-2
CDR3: CASSLVSNELFF
DNA: TGTGCCAGCAGCCTCGTATCTAACGAGCTGTTTTTT

size: .
D: .
V: TRBV5-1
J: TRBJ1-1
CDR3: CASSLAAGIGPNEAFF
DNA: TGCGCCAGCAGCTTGGCGGCAGGGATAGGGCCGAATGAAGCTTTCTTT

size: .
D: TRBD2
V: TRBV27
J: TRBJ2-7
CDR3: CASSPETGLAGAYEQYF
DNA: TGTGCCAGCAGTCCCGAGACAGGACTAGCGGGAGCTTACGAGCAGTACTTC

size: .
D: .
V: TRBV30
J: TRBJ2-2
CDR3: CAWTVQGTGELFF
DNA: TGTGCCTGGACAGTGCAGGGGACCGGGGAGCTGTTTTTT

size: .
D: .
V: TRBV28
J: TRBJ1-2
CDR3: CASSSPGGFYYGYTF
DNA: TGTGCCAGCAGCTCCCCGGGAGGTTTCTACTATGGCTACACCTTC

size: .
D: TRBD2
V: TRBV15
J: TRBJ2-2
CDR3: CATSSRGENTGELFF
DNA: TGTGCCACCAGCAGTCGGGGGGAAAACACCGGGGAGCTGTTTTTT

size: .
D: .
V: TRBV27
J: TRBJ2-3
CDR3: CASSGLALGTDTQYF
DNA: TGTGCCAGCAGTGGCCTAGCTCTAGGCACAGATACGCAGTATTTT

size: .
D: .
V: TRBV28
J: TRBJ2-2
CDR3: CASSLGQRGELFF
DNA: TGTGCCAGCAGTTTAGGTCAGCGGGGGGAGCTGTTTTTT

size: .
D: TRBD2
V: TRBV11-1
J: TRBJ2-1
CDR3: CASSLRRESSDEQFF
DNA: TGTGCCAGCAGCTTACGGCGGGAGTCGAGCGATGAGCAGTTCTTC

size: .
D: .
V: TRBV30
J: TRBJ1-2
CDR3: CAWSGSSLSWLGYTF
DNA: TGTGCCTGGAGTGGGAGTTCGTTATCTTGGTTGGGCTACACCTTC

size: .
D: .
V: TRBV1
J: TRBJ2-3
CDR3: CTSSQDRRGDSTDTQYF
DNA: TGCACCAGCAGCCAAGATCGAAGAGGAGACAGCACAGATACGCAGTATTTT

size: .
D: .
V: TRBV5-1
J: TRBJ2-1
CDR3: CASSFTDLARGYNEQFF
DNA: TGCGCCAGCAGCTTTACCGACCTAGCGAGGGGCTACAATGAGCAGTTCTTC

size: .
D: TRBD1
V: TRBV4-1
J: TRBJ2-7
CDR3: CASSPKLIQGQGAYEQYF
DNA: TGCGCCAGCAGCCCCAAACTAATTCAGGGACAGGGTGCGTACGAGCAGTACTTC

size: .
D: TRBD1
V: TRBV11-2
J: TRBJ1-5
CDR3: CASSPGGFGNQPQHF
DNA: TGTGCCAGCAGCCCAGGGGGCTTCGGCAATCAGCCCCAGCATTTT

size: .
D: .
V: TRBV15
J: TRBJ2-7
CDR3: CATSRVIPSSNEQYF
DNA: TGTGCCACCAGCAGAGTGATCCCTAGCTCCAACGAGCAGTACTTC

size: .
D: .
V: TRBV4-1
J: TRBJ1-2
CDR3: CASSQAGGYGYTF
DNA: TGCGCCAGCAGCCAAGCGGGGGGCTATGGCTACACCTTC

size: .
D: TRBD2
V: TRBV5-1
J: TRBJ2-1
CDR3: CASSSGLAGGLDEQFF
DNA: TGCGCCAGCAGCTCGGGACTAGCGGGAGGGCTCGATGAGCAGTTCTTC

size: .
D: TRBD1
V: TRBV5-1
J: TRBJ2-5
CDR3: CASSPGDRDEETQYF
DNA: TGCGCCAGCAGCCCAGGGGACAGGGATGAAGAGACCCAGTACTTC

size: .
D: .
V: TRBV11-3
J: TRBJ2-5
CDR3: CASSLGLNQETQYF
DNA: TGTGCCAGCAGCTTAGGACTAAACCAAGAGACCCAGTACTTC

size: .
D: .
V: TRBV12-5
J: TRBJ2-7
CDR3: CASGSGRGVSYEQYF
DNA: TGTGCTAGTGGTTCTGGCCGGGGAGTCTCCTACGAGCAGTACTTC

size: .
D: .
V: TRBV21-1
J: TRBJ2-7
CDR3: CASSRDRVDEQYF
DNA: TGTGCCAGCAGCAGGGACAGGGTGGACGAGCAGTACTTC

size: .
D: TRBD2
V: TRBV11-2
J: TRBJ2-3
CDR3: CASSQFLLGREVRDTQYF
DNA: TGTGCCAGCAGCCAATTTCTTCTAGGGCGGGAGGTGAGAGATACGCAGTATTTT

size: .
D: .
V: TRBV27
J: TRBJ1-2
CDR3: CASSPIGEDGYTF
DNA: TGTGCCAGCAGCCCAATCGGGGAAGATGGCTACACCTTC

size: .
D: .
V: TRBV21-1
J: TRBJ1-5
CDR3: CASSKRELETGGLYSNQPQHF
DNA: TGTGCCAGCAGCAAACGGGAGTTAGAGACAGGGGGCCTTTATAGCAATCAGCCCCAGCATTTT

size: once
D: .
V: TRBV29-1
J: TRBJ1-2
CDR3: CSVSREKNYGYTF
DNA: TGCAGCGTTAGCCGGGAAAAAAACTATGGCTACACCTTC

size: few
D: TRBD1
V: TRBV2
J: TRBJ1-1
CDR3: CASSVDRGSEAFF
DNA: TGTGCCAGCAGTGTAGACAGGGGGTCGGAAGCTTTCTTT

size: .
D: TRBD1
V: TRBV4-1
J: TRBJ1-5
CDR3: CASSQKPTGDSNQPQHF
DNA: TGCGCCAGCAGCCAAAAACCGACAGGGGATAGCAATCAGCCCCAGCATTTT

size: .
D: TRBD2
V: TRBV2
J: TRBJ2-7
CDR3: CASSSGLASSYEQYF
DNA: TGTGCCAGCAGTTCTGGACTAGCCAGCTCCTACGAGCAGTACTTC

size: .
D: TRBD2
V: TRBV4-1
J: TRBJ2-3
CDR3: CASSHTRLAGDSTDTQYF
DNA: TGCGCCAGCAGCCATACGCGACTAGCGGGGGACAGCACAGATACGCAGTATTTT

size: .
D: .
V: TRBV29-1
J: TRBJ1-2
CDR3: CSVRDPNYGYTF
DNA: TGCAGCGTTCGGGATCCAAACTATGGCTACACCTTC

size: .
D: TRBD1
V: TRBV7-6
J: TRBJ2-1
CDR3: CASSTGTGPGNEQFF
DNA: TGTGCCAGCAGCACCGGGACAGGGCCTGGCAATGAGCAGTTCTTC

size: .
D: TRBD2
V: TRBV2
J: TRBJ2-3
CDR3: CARNPRLAGGTDTQYF
DNA: TGTGCCAGGAACCCACGACTAGCGGGCGGGACAGATACGCAGTATTTT

size: .
D: .
V: TRBV11-2
J: TRBJ1-3
CDR3: CASSLDPTGNTIYF
DNA: TGTGCCAGCAGCTTAGATCCTACTGGAAACACCATATATTTT

size: .
D: .
V: TRBV15
J: TRBJ2-7
CDR3: CATSREGAGVYEQYF
DNA: TGTGCCACCAGCAGAGAAGGGGCAGGGGTCTACGAGCAGTACTTC

size: .
D: TRBD1
V: TRBV6-5
J: TRBJ1-3
CDR3: CASSGQGLVGNTIYF
DNA: TGTGCCAGCAGTGGACAGGGGCTAGTTGGAAACACCATATATTTT

size: .
D: TRBD1
V: TRBV7-9
J: TRBJ1-6
CDR3: CASRGWTGNSPLHF
DNA: TGTGCCAGCAGGGGCTGGACAGGGAATTCACCCCTCCACTTT

size: .
D: .
V: TRBV19
J: TRBJ2-5
CDR3: CASSPTGGETQYF
DNA: TGTGCCAGTAGCCCGACAGGTGGCGAGACCCAGTACTTC

size: .
D: TRBD1
V: TRBV7-9
J: TRBJ1-2
CDR3: CASSLAPTGEGYTF
DNA: TGTGCCAGCAGCTTAGCTCCGACAGGGGAAGGCTACACCTTC